Many counts were recorded for the clone carrying this T cell receptor (beta chain). RNA transcripts were the template, and TCR beta CDR3 regions were amplified from them. RT-PCR in the first round used HTBI primers; a second-round multiplex PCR followed. TCRdb re-analysed the multiplex PCR reads in MiXCR, keeping a single row per CDR3 protein. The table shows around 340,000 distinct CDR3 sequences, with about 17% occurring only once. These data belong to a study of Graves' ophthalmopathy and Graves' hyperthyroidism. Study background: There was a collection of peripheral blood at initial diagnosis, before any treatment.

CDR3 length: 15 amino acids. Germline V gene data show CDR1 as MNHEY and CDR2 as SMNVEV (reference sequence). Trimming pared 2 bases from V and 1 base from J, leaving 9 bases between. Sequences were obtained from peripheral blood. The chain carries TRBV27 and TRBJ1-5; D gene ambiguous. The receptor was derived from an adult man with Graves' ophthalmopathy. For the CDR3, the DNA is TGTGCCAGCAGTTTAAGTCCGGGAAGCAATCAGCCCCAGCATTTT. Translated, it gives CASSLSPGSNQPQHF.